These 18 T cell receptor beta chains share one sample of origin, sequenced in a study of blood T cell repertoires in COVID-19. The protocol was immunoSEQ multiplex PCR, while the TCRdb copy is restricted to in-frame clones and leaves out a portion. The repertoire holds roughly 410,000 clones, with around 89% as singletons. The sequenced material came from peripheral blood. These receptors originate from a woman in her thirties or forties with COVID-19, enrolled during active disease.

This chain joins TRBV5-5 and TRBJ2-5; D is perhaps TRBD1 (6 bases). The CDR3 covers 13 residues. With 3 bases removed from V and 7 bases from J, the gap between germline ends came to 13 bases. The germline V gene encodes CDR1 SGHKS and CDR2 YYEKEE (reference sequence). The CDR3 DNA follows: TGTGCCAGCAGCTCCTGGACAGAGGGGACCCAGTACTTC. It codes for CASSSWTEGTQYF.

The chain combines TRBV5-1 with TRBJ1-4; 9 bases map to TRBD1. This CDR3 region has 15 residues. Germline trimming cut 4 bases from V and 7 bases from J; bases unmatched to any gene: 8. Germline CDR1 is SGHRS and CDR2 is YFSETQ. The CDR3 sequence is CASSPLQGASEKLFF. In nucleotides, the CDR3 is TGCGCCAGCAGCCCCTTACAGGGGGCCAGTGAAAAACTGTTTTTT. Looking up the rest from reference TRBV5-1 and TRBJ1-4 gives the full variable domain: KAGVTQTPRYLIKTRGQQVTLSCSPISGHRSVSWYQQTPGQGLQFLFEYFSETQRNKGNFPGRFSGRQFSNSRSEMNVSTLELGDSALYLCASSPLQGASEKLFFGSGTQLSVL.

The chain recombines TRBV2 with TRBJ1-1; 8 nucleotides agree with TRBD1. The CDR3 is 13 residues long. The V segment lost 6 bases and the J segment 3 bases; nucleotides outside the gene matches: 3. The germline V gene has CDR1 SNHLY and CDR2 FYNNEI. CDR3 sequence (DNA): TGTGCCAGCAGAACGGACAGGGACACTGAAGCTTTCTTT. It codes for CASRTDRDTEAFF.

The chain couples TRBV28 to TRBJ2-2, with a possible D match to TRBD1 (6 bases). Trimming cost V 3 bases and J 7 bases, with 21 bases left between them. The CDR3 contains 17 residues. Germline CDR1 and CDR2: MDHEN and SYDVKM. CDR3 in DNA: TGTGCCAGCAGTTTTAGGGGACAAAGGGGTCGATTCGGGGAGCTGTTTTTT. This encodes CASSFRGQRGRFGELFF.

The chain combines TRBV7-3 with TRBJ1-5; no clear D gene. The CDR3 covers 13 residues. V lost 0 bases, J lost 9 bases, and 9 bases lay in between. The germline CDR1 and CDR2 sequences are SGHTA and FQGTGA. CDR3 sequence (DNA): TGTGCCAGCAGCTTAACGCTAGCCGCGCCCCAGCATTTT. This codes for CASSLTLAAPQHF.

This clone was counted a few times. The chain recombines TRBV18 with TRBJ1-1; D not certain. CDR1 and CDR2 (germline): KGHSH, LQKENI. Trimming stripped 4 bases from V and 0 bases from J, with 12 bases between. The CDR3 has 15 residues. DNA of the CDR3: TGTGCCAGCTCACTAACCACAGAGATGAACACTGAAGCTTTCTTT. This gives the protein CASSLTTEMNTEAFF. Full variable domain (rest looked up from reference TRBV18 and TRBJ1-1): NAGVMQNPRHLVRRRGQEARLRCSPMKGHSHVYWYRQLPEEGLKFMVYLQKENIIDESGMPKERFSAEFPKEGPSILRIQQVVRGDSAAYFCASSLTTEMNTEAFFGQGTRLTVV.

This chain links TRBV18 with TRBJ2-5; D gene ambiguous. Per germline, CDR1 KGHSH and CDR2 LQKENI. The length of the CDR3 is 15 residues. V was cut by 4 bases and J by 1 base, with 13 bases left in between. CDR3 nucleotides: TGTGCCAGCTCACTCCTACAAGACATCCAAGAGACCCAGTACTTC. Translating it yields CASSLLQDIQETQYF.

The chain uses TRBV7-9 and TRBJ2-3, with TRBD2 matching over 9 bases. The trim removed 1 base at V and 1 base at J, leaving 6 bases unmatched. The germline V gene encodes CDR1 SEHNR and CDR2 FQNEAQ (reference sequence). CDR3 length equals 17 residues. CDR3 region: CASSLGQTSGGTDTQYF. The CDR3 DNA reads TGTGCCAGCAGCTTAGGTCAGACTAGCGGAGGCACAGATACGCAGTATTTT.

In this sample, this clone turned up a few times. The rearrangement links TRBV21-1 to TRBJ1-2; the table calls TRBD1, which could not be checked here. TRBV21-1 is a pseudogene segment. The CDR3 extends over 18 amino acids. Written as DNA, the CDR3 is TGTGCCAGCAGCGTGCCCCGGGACAGCCTGAAATTAAACTATGGCTACACCTTC. It is translated as CASSVPRDSLKLNYGYTF.

J is TRBJ1-5 and V is TRBV19; no reliable D call. In germline, CDR1 is LNHDA, CDR2 SQIVND (reference sequence). The CDR3 contains 16 residues. Trimming left V 9 bases short and J 0 bases short, with 18 bases between. In DNA, the CDR3 is TGTGCCAGAGCCACCCGCGGCTACTATAGCAATCAGCCCCAGCATTTT. Translation: CARATRGYYSNQPQHF.

CDR3 coding DNA: TGTGCCACCAGCAGAGTCCGGAGACAGGCTTCAGCTAACTATGGCTACACCTTC. It yields the protein CATSRVRRQASANYGYTF. This chain links TRBV15 with TRBJ1-2, with a possible D match to TRBD1 (6 bases). This CDR3 region has 18 residues. Trimming left V 1 base short and J 0 bases short, with 18 bases between. Germline loops: CDR1 LNHNV, CDR2 YYDKDF (reference sequence).

Only a few counts were recorded for this clone. The V call is TRBV7-2, the J call TRBJ2-5; D is uncertain. The CDR3 consists of 13 residues. V was shortened by 5 bases and J by 4 bases, with 11 bases between the two germline ends. From germline, CDR1 is SGHTA and CDR2 FQGNSA. The CDR3 sequence is CASSPRGGETQYF. The CDR3 DNA sequence: TGTGCCAGCAGCCCCCGCGGTGGAGAGACCCAGTACTTC. Full variable domain (rest looked up from reference TRBV7-2 and TRBJ2-5): GAGVSQSPSNKVTEKGKDVELRCDPISGHTALYWYRQSLGQGLEFLIYFQGNSAPDKSGLPSDRFSAERTGGSVSTLTIQRTQQEDSAVYLCASSPRGGETQYFGPGTRLLVL.

The V gene is TRBV4-1, the J gene TRBJ2-1, with TRBD2 as a possible D gene (6 bases). CDR1 is MGHRA and CDR2 is YSYEKL in the germline V gene. The length of the CDR3 is 16 residues. V was clipped by 3 bases and J by 7 bases, with 19 bases between them. CDR3 DNA: TGCGCCAGCAGCCAGCCGGGACTGGCCCGTCTTAATGAGCAGTTCTTC. Translating it yields CASSQPGLARLNEQFF.

The sample holds one count of this clone. This chain connects TRBV4-1 to TRBJ1-1; D is ambiguous. The CDR3 extends over 13 amino acids. Trimming pared 1 base from V and 4 bases from J, leaving 7 bases between. Germline assignment: CDR1 MGHRA and CDR2 YSYEKL. CDR3 DNA sequence: TGCGCCAGCAGCCAAGTCGGCGGCACTGAAGCTTTCTTT. Its translation is CASSQVGGTEAFF.

V usage is TRBV9 and J usage is TRBJ2-2; 9 nucleotides line up with TRBD2. The V and J ends lost 0 bases and 6 bases, in that order; junction bases with no gene match: 6. The CDR3 length is 16 residues. The germline V gene encodes CDR1 SGDLS and CDR2 YYNGEE. CDR3 sequence (DNA): TGTGCCAGCAGCGTAGGTGTTAGCGGGAGTGCCGGGGAGCTGTTTTTT. Protein product: CASSVGVSGSAGELFF.

The chain links TRBV5-8 to TRBJ1-5; a possible D gene is TRBD1 (5 bases). V lost 4 bases and J 6 bases, leaving 20 bases between the germline ends. CDR3 length: 16 amino acids. Germline CDR1 reads SGHTS; CDR2 reads YDEGEE. CDR3 bases: TGTGCCAGCAGCCCGAGACTGGGGGGGTTAGGTCAGCCCCAGCATTTT. Amino acids: CASSPRLGGLGQPQHF.

This sequence joins TRBV11-2 and TRBJ1-4; possibly TRBD1 for D (6 bases). Per germline, CDR1 SGHAT and CDR2 FQNNGV. The CDR3 is 15 amino acids. Trimming took off 5 bases at V and 3 bases at J, with 13 bases between the two ends. The CDR3 protein is CASSPKGESNEKLFF. In DNA, the CDR3 is TGTGCCAGCAGCCCCAAGGGGGAGTCTAATGAAAAACTGTTTTTT. The full variable domain, rest sourced from reference TRBV11-2 and TRBJ1-4, is EAGVAQSPRYKIIEKRQSVAFWCNPISGHATLYWYQQILGQGPKLLIQFQNNGVVDDSQLPKDRFSAERLKGVDSTLKIQPAKLEDSAVYLCASSPKGESNEKLFFGSGTQLSVL.

In this sample, this clone turned up a few times. The sample holds other DNA sequences that translate to the same CDR3. This chain connects TRBV20-1 to TRBJ1-1; D remains unclear. This CDR3 region has 11 residues. The germline V and J ends were trimmed by 6 bases and 1 base, with 6 bases remaining between them. Looked up from germline, CDR1 is DFQATT and CDR2 is SNEGSKA (reference sequence). CDR3 nucleotides: TGCAGTGCCCACAGGAACACTGAAGCTTTCTTT. This encodes CSAHRNTEAFF.